What follows is one T cell receptor (beta chain) and its context. This sample is part of a study of blood T cell repertoires in COVID-19. Looking at the study overall: Material from acute and convalescent COVID-19 was sourced from the United States, Italy and Spain. The cDNA or gDNA used as material had been derived from T cells, B-cell-depleted T cells, or PBMCs.

The V gene's germline CDR1 is MNHEY and CDR2 SVGAGI. This CDR3 comprises 14 residues. The germline V and J ends were trimmed by 7 bases and 1 base, with 11 bases remaining between them. Per the authors' pipeline: Reference gene primer amplification in the assay estimated nucleated cell counts. Sequenced by immunoSEQ multiplex PCR; TCRdb stores in-frame clones only, minus some. D and trimming were read from the DNA, whereas the V and J calls and clone size are those reported in that table. The repertoire holds about 100,000 clones, with just under 85% as singletons. The chain couples TRBV6-5 to TRBJ1-5; tentatively, D is TRBD1 (5 bases). The receptor was isolated from an elderly woman with active or convalescent COVID-19. Sample: peripheral blood. The DNA for the CDR3 is TGTGCCAGCATCGAAGACAGAAGCAATCAGCCCCAGCATTTT. Residues: CASIEDRSNQPQHF.